This entry features one T cell receptor beta chain sequence. Its target is unknown. TCRdb's copy holds only in-frame clones and misses some; the assay was immunoSEQ multiplex PCR. The table lists some 64,000 clones, approximately 79% of them singletons, with approximately 15% in the top ten. Focal radiation and CTLA-4 blockade (ipilimumab) were tested in chemo-refractory metastatic non-small-cell lung cancer patients. The CDR3 length is 16 residues. Germline V gene lookup returns CDR1 SGHTA and CDR2 FQGNSA. Trimming took 3 bases from V and 1 from J, leaving 12 bases between them. The source of the sample is a study of radiotherapy plus CTLA-4 blockade in lung cancer. Study in general: Disease control reached approximately 29%, with objective responses in about 19%. General study points: Among reported predictors of response, early blood T cell clone dynamics with interferon-beta performed best. There was expansion of tumor-derived TCR clones in blood after radiotherapy plus ipilimumab.

This TCR derives from a human donor with non-small cell lung cancer whose response to radiotherapy plus ipilimumab could not be evaluated. Some clones in this sample may be carry-over from other donors' samples. The sequencing here drew on peripheral blood, taken from a patient treated with radiotherapy plus ipilimumab. The chain combines TRBV7-2 with TRBJ2-2; no clear D. CDR3 nucleotides: TGTGCCAGCAGCTTCCCCCAGACGGGGAACACCGGGGAGCTGTTTTTT. Translated, it gives CASSFPQTGNTGELFF.